This TCR beta chain is drawn from a study of Ad26.COV2.S vaccination and SARS-CoV-2 variants. Whole-study context: The authors gave Ad26.COV2.S intramuscularly, either once or twice 56 days apart. Study-wide results and caveats: Similar non-spike TCR breadth was seen in vaccine and placebo recipients.

As for treatment: 15 to 20 received Ad26.COV2.S at low or high dose, single or two shots; 5 received placebo; per-sample allocation not given. At day 63 after the first vaccine or placebo injection, samples were drawn. Libraries were prepared by immunoSEQ multiplex PCR; TCRdb keeps only in-frame clonotypes and omits some of them. This table has more than 300,000 clones, about 86% appearing once. About this clone: Its target is unknown.

This CDR3 is 15 amino acids long. CDR1 is MDHEN, CDR2 SYDVKM, per germline. The V and J ends lost 2 bases and 4 bases, in that order; junction bases with no gene match: 6. The starting material was peripheral blood, obtained in a trial of Ad26.COV2.S vaccine versus placebo. The rearrangement links TRBV28 to TRBJ2-5; TRBD1 agrees at 8 bases. The receptor was isolated from a person between 18 and 59 years old who received the Ad26.COV2.S COVID-19 vaccine or a placebo. The CDR3 DNA reads as TGTGCCAGCAGTTTACCAGGGGGCAAGGGAGAGACCCAGTACTTC. Its translation is CASSLPGGKGETQYF.